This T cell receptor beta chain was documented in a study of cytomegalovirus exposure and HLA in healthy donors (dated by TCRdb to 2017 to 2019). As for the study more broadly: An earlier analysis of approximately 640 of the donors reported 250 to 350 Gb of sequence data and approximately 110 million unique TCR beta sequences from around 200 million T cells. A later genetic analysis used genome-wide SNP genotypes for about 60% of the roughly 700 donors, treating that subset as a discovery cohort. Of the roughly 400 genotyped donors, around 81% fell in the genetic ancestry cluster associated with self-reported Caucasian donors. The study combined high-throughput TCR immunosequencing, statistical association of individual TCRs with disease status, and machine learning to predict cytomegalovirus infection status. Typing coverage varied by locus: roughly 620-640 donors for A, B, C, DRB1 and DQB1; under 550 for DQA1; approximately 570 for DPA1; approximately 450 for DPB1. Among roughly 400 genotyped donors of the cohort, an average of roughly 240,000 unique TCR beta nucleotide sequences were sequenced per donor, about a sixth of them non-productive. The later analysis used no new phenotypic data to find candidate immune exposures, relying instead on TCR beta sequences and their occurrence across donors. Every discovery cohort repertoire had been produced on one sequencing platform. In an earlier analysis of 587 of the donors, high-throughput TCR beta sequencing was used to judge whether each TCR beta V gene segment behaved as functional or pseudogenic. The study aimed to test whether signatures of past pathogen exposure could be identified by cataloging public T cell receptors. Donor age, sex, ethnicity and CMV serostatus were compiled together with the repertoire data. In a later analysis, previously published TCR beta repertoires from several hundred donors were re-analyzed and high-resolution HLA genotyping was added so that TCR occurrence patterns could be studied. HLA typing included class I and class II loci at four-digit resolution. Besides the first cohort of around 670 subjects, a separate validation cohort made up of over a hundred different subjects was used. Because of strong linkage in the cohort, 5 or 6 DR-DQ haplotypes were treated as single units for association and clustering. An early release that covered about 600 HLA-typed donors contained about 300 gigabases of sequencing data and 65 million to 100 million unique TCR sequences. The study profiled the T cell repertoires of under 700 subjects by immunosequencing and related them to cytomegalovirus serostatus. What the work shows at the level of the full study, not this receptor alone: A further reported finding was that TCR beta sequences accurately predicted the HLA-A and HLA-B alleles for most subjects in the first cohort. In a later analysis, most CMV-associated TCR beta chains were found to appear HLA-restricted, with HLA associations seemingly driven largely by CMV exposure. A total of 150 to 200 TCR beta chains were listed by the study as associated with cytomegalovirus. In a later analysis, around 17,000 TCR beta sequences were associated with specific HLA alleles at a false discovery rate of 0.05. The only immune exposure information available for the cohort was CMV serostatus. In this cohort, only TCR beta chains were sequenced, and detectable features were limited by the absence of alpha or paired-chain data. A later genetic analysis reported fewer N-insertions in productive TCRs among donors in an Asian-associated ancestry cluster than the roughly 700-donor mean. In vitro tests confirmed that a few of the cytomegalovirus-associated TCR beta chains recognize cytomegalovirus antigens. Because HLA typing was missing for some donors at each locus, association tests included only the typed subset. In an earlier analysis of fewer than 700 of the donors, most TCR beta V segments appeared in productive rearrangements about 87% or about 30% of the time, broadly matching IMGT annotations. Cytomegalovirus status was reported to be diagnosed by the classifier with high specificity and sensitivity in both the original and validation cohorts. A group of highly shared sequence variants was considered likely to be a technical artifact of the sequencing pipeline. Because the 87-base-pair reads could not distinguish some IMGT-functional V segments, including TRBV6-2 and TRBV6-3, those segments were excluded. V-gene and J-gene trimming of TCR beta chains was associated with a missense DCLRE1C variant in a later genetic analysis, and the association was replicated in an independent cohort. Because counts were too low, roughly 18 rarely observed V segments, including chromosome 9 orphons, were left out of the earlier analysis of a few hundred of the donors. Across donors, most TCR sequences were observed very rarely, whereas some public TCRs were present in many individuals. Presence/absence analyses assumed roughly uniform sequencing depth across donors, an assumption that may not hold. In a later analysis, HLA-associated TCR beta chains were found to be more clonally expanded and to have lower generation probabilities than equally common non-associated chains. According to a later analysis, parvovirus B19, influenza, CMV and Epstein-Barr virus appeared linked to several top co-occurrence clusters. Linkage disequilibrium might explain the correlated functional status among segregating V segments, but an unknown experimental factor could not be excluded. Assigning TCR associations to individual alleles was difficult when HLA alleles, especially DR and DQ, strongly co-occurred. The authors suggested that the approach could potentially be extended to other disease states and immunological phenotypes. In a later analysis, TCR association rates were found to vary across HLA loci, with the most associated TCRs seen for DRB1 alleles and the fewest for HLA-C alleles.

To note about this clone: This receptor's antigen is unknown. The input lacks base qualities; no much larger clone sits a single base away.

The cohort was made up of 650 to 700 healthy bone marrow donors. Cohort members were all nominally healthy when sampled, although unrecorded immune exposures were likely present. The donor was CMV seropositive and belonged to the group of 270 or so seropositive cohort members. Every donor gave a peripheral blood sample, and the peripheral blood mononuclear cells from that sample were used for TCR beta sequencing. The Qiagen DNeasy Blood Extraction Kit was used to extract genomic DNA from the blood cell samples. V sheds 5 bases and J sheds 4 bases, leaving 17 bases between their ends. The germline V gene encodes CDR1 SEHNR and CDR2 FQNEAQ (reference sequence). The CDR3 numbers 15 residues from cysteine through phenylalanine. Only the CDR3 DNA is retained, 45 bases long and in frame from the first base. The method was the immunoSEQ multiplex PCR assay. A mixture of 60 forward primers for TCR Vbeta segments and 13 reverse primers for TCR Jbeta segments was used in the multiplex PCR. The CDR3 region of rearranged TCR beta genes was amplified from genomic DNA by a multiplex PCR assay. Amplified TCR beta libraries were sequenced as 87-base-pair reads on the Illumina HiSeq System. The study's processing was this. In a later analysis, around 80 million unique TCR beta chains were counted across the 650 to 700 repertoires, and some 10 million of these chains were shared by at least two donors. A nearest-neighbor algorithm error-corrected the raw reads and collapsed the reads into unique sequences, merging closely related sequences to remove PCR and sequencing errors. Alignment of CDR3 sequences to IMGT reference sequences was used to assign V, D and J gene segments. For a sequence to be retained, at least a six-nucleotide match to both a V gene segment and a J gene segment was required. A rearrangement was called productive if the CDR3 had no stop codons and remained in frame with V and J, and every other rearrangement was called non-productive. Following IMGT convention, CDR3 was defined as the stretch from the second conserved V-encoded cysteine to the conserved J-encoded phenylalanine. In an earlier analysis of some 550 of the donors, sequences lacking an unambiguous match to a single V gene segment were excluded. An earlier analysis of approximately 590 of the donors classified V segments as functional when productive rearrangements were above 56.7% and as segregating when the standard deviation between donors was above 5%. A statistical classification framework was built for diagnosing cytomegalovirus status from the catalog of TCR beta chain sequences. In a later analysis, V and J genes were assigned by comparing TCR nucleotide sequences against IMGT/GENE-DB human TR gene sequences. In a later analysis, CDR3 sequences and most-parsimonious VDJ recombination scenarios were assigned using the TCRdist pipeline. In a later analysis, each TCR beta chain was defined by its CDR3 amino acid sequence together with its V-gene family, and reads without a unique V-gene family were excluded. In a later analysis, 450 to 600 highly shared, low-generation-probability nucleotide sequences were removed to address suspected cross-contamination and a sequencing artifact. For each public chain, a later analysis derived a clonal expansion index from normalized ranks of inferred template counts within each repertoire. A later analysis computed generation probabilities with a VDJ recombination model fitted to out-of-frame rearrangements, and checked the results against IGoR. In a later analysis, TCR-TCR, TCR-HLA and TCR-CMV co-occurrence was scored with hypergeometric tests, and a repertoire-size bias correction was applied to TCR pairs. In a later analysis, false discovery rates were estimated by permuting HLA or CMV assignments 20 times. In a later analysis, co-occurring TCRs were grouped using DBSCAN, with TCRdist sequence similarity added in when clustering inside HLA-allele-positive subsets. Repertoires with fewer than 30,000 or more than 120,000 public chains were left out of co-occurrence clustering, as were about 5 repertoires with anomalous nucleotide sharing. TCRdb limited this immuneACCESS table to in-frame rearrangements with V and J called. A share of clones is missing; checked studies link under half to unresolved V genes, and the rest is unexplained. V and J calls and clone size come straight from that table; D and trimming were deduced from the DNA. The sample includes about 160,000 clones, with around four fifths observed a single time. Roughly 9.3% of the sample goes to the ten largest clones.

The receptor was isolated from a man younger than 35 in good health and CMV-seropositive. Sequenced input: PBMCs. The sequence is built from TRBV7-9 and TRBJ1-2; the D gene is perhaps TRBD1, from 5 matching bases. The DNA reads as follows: TGTGCCAGCAGCCCCCTCCCGGGCCAGGGCTATGGCTACACCTTC. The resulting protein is CASSPLPGQGYGYTF.